Listed here are 28 T cell receptor beta chains from one sample, sequenced in a study of T cells after yellow fever vaccination. One entry per CDR3 protein, called by TCRdb with MiXCR from the 5' RACE reads. The sample shows approximately 330,000 distinct CDR3 sequences, around 13% of them seen only once. This specimen consisted of CD4+ T cells sorted from PBMCs, obtained 15 days after the yellow fever booster vaccination. The source of these receptors is a man between 18 and 29 years old who received the YFV17D yellow fever vaccine.

As DNA, the CDR3 is TGTGCCAGCAGCGTTAGTATTAGCGCGGGGGCGGATACAGATACGCAGTATTTT. Encoded protein: CASSVSISAGADTDTQYF. V is TRBV9 and J is TRBJ2-3, with D possibly matching TRBD2 (7 bases). The CDR3 is 18 residues long. Germline CDR1 reads SGDLS; CDR2 reads YYNGEE. V lost 2 bases to trimming and J lost 3 bases, with 22 bases between them.

V usage is TRBV3-1 and J usage is TRBJ2-2; D not certain. The CDR3 loop spans 14 amino acids. The germline V gene encodes CDR1 LGHDT and CDR2 YNNKEL (reference sequence). Deletions cut 1 base from V and 4 bases from J, with 7 bases between. The CDR3 bases are TGTGCCAGCAGCCAAGGTGTCAGCACCGGGGAGCTGTTTTTT. This translates into CASSQGVSTGELFF.

This clonotype showed up many times. The J gene is TRBJ1-5, the V gene TRBV29-1; D uncertain. V was trimmed by 4 bases and J by 6 bases, leaving 13 bases between them. Germline-derived CDR1 and CDR2 are SQVTM and ANQGSEA. The CDR3 consists of 13 residues. The CDR3 is CSVVGQQGQPQHF. CDR3 coding DNA: TGCAGCGTTGTTGGCCAGCAAGGTCAGCCCCAGCATTTT.

This clonotype was seen more than once but under ten times. The chain employs TRBV20-1 and TRBJ1-4; D is unresolved. Germline CDR1 is DFQATT and CDR2 is SNEGSKA (reference sequence). Trimming took 0 bases from V and 0 from J, leaving 14 bases between them. The CDR3 runs 17 residues. CDR3 in amino acids: CSARDLRAPATNEKLFF. The DNA of the CDR3 is TGCAGTGCTAGAGATCTGCGGGCACCTGCAACTAATGAAAAACTGTTTTTT.

This clonotype occurred a few times. CDR3: CASSFELAGGNSYEQYF. The CDR3 bases are TGTGCCAGCAGTTTTGAACTAGCGGGGGGAAACTCCTACGAGCAGTACTTC. V gene TRBV28 combines with J gene TRBJ2-7; 12 nucleotides match TRBD2. The germline gives CDR1 MDHEN, CDR2 SYDVKM. With 3 bases clipped from V and 0 bases from J, the junction kept 6 bases outside the gene matches. This CDR3 comprises 17 residues.

The gene calls are TRBV12-3 or TRBV12-4 and TRBJ2-3; TRBD1 is a possible D gene (6 bases). The CDR3 is 13 amino acids. The V and J ends lost 8 bases and 6 bases respectively, with 15 bases between them. The CDR3 coding sequence is TGTGCCAGCTGCGACTGGGGGCGGGATACGCAGTATTTT. This encodes CASCDWGRDTQYF.

The sample holds many counts of this clonotype. This chain uses TRBV12-3 or TRBV12-4 with TRBJ1-1; 9 positions agree with TRBD1. The CDR3 has 14 amino acids. V was clipped by 5 bases and J by 4 bases; unmatched bases: 5. The CDR3 spells CASSTQTGGTEAFF. In DNA form, the CDR3 reads TGTGCCAGCAGTACACAGACAGGGGGCACTGAAGCTTTCTTT.

This clonotype was seen at least ten times. This chain joins TRBV2 and TRBJ1-6; D is unresolved. Trimming cost V 1 base and J 6 bases, with 4 bases left between them. This CDR3 is 13 amino acids long. CDR1 and CDR2 (germline): SNHLY, FYNNEI. This CDR3 reads CASSEVSNSPLHF. The CDR3 bases are TGTGCCAGCAGTGAAGTGTCTAATTCACCCCTCCACTTT.

The genes are TRBV18 and TRBJ1-1; maybe TRBD1 (6 bases). CDR3 size: 15 residues. The V gene lost 6 bases and the J gene lost 11 bases, with 25 bases spanning the gap. The germline V gene encodes CDR1 KGHSH and CDR2 LQKENI. The CDR3 reads CASSPLQGGGELAFF. CDR3 DNA: TGTGCCAGCTCTCCATTACAGGGTGGCGGTGAATTGGCTTTCTTT. The complete variable domain, with remaining parts taken from reference TRBV18 and TRBJ1-1, reads NAGVMQNPRHLVRRRGQEARLRCSPMKGHSHVYWYRQLPEEGLKFMVYLQKENIIDESGMPKERFSAEFPKEGPSILRIQQVVRGDSAAYFCASSPLQGGGELAFFGQGTRLTVV.

Notes on this clonotype: The junction does not match germline at one end; this may be a read error. The chain employs TRBV4-3 and TRBJ2-1; perhaps TRBD1 as D (6 bases). The CDR3 consists of 14 residues. Germline V gene data show CDR1 as LGHNA and CDR2 as YSLEER. Here the CDR3 DNA reads TGCGCCAGCAGCCCCAGGACAGCCTACGATGAGCAGTTCTTC. Protein: CASSPRTAYDEQFF.

This chain uses TRBV28 with TRBJ2-1; 7 nucleotides agree with TRBD2. The CDR3 runs to 13 residues. Germline V gives CDR1 MDHEN, CDR2 SYDVKM. J gave up 8 bases and V 5 bases, and 6 bases lay outside the gene matches. CDR3 DNA: TGTGCCAGCAGTCCCGGACTAGAGCATGAGCAGTTCTTC. This codes for CASSPGLEHEQFF.

This clonotype turned up a few times. This chain connects TRBV3-1 to TRBJ1-2; D remains ambiguous. Germline values: CDR1 LGHDT, CDR2 YNNKEL (reference sequence). CDR3 size: 15 residues. V shed 0 bases and J shed 8 bases, with 16 bases lying between them. The CDR3 sequence is CASSQDSTPIEGYTF. The CDR3 DNA reads TGTGCCAGCAGCCAAGATTCGACGCCGATTGAGGGCTACACCTTC.

Ten or more counts support this clonotype. V is TRBV6-1 and J is TRBJ2-5; 7 bases line up with TRBD1. The J segment lost 1 base and the V segment lost 5 bases, leaving 10 bases of the junction unmatched. The CDR3 sequence is 16 residues long. The germline V gene has CDR1 MNHNS and CDR2 SASEGT. CDR3 nucleotide sequence: TGTGCCAGCAGTCCCACGGACAGGCCACTCCAAGAGACCCAGTACTTC. This sequence encodes CASSPTDRPLQETQYF.

This clonotype has only a few counts. A much larger clone sits a single nucleotide away, making a read error possible. The final CDR3 position lacks the conserved phenylalanine or tryptophan, pointing to a likely read error. V usage is TRBV5-1 and J usage is TRBJ2-1, with 7 bases identical to TRBD1. This CDR3 is 14 amino acids long. Germline assignment: CDR1 SGHRS and CDR2 YFSETQ. Unmatched junction bases numbered 8, after V lost 2 bases and J lost 9 bases. This CDR3 is CASSFQQGSGEQFY. The CDR3 DNA is TGCGCCAGCAGCTTCCAACAGGGGTCGGGTGAGCAGTTCTAC.

The chain links TRBV20-1 to TRBJ2-2, with a tentative D call TRBD1 (6 bases). The V gene's germline CDR1 is DFQATT and CDR2 SNEGSKA (reference sequence). The CDR3 is made up of 14 amino acids. Trimming pared 6 bases from V and 4 bases from J, leaving 15 bases between. The CDR3 bases are TGCAGTGCCTCCTCCAGGGGCTCCACCGGGGAGCTGTTTTTT. This codes for CSASSRGSTGELFF.

The sample holds many counts of this clonotype. V gene TRBV7-2 combines with J gene TRBJ1-2, with D perhaps matching TRBD1 (6 bases). This CDR3 comprises 13 residues. Germline values: CDR1 SGHTA, CDR2 FQGNSA. Trimming pared 5 bases from V and 6 bases from J, leaving 13 bases between. The DNA of the CDR3 is TGTGCCAGCAGCCCTGGACAGCTCCATGGCTACACCTTC. This gives the protein CASSPGQLHGYTF.

This rearrangement joins TRBV20-1 to TRBJ1-2; 8 bases fit TRBD1. V lost 1 base to trimming and J lost 4 bases; unmatched junction nucleotides: 5. The CDR3 length is 14 residues. Germline V lookup: CDR1 DFQATT, CDR2 SNEGSKA (reference sequence). CDR3 region: CSARVDREAYGYTF. The CDR3 DNA reads as TGCAGTGCTAGAGTGGACAGGGAAGCCTATGGCTACACCTTC.

Points on this clonotype: The junction and the germline gene differ at one end; a read error may be behind it. The genes are TRBV20-1 and TRBJ2-5; D may be TRBD2 (6 bases). Germline assignment: CDR1 DFQATT and CDR2 SNEGSKA (reference sequence). The CDR3 is made up of 13 amino acids. This chain's CDR3 is CSSRDRRDETHYF. CDR3 nucleotide sequence: TGCAGTTCTAGAGATCGGAGGGATGAGACCCACTACTTC.

The CDR3 region is CASSLPLRGRNSTGELFF. CDR3 sequence (DNA): TGCGCCAGCAGCTTGCCACTCCGGGGGCGGAATTCCACCGGGGAGCTGTTTTTT. The V call is TRBV5-1, the J call TRBJ2-2; the D gene could be TRBD1 or TRBD2 (6 bases each). The CDR3 loop spans 18 amino acids. V lost 1 base, J lost 4 bases, and 20 bases lay in between. Germline V gives CDR1 SGHRS, CDR2 YFSETQ.

The rearrangement joins TRBV6-5 to TRBJ1-3; D gene uncertain. The CDR3 runs 15 residues. Germline V lookup: CDR1 MNHEY, CDR2 SVGAGI. Trimming left V 4 bases short and J 0 bases short, with 10 bases between. The CDR3 DNA reads as TGTGCCAGCAGTTCCCCCCACGGCTCTGGAAACACCATATATTTT. Protein: CASSSPHGSGNTIYF.

The sample holds a few counts of this clonotype. The rearrangement links TRBV4-1 to TRBJ2-2; D unclear. Trimming removed 1 base at V and 5 bases at J, with 5 bases between. Germline V gene sequence: CDR1 MGHRA, CDR2 YSYEKL. CDR3 length: 13 residues. The CDR3 DNA sequence: TGCGCCAGCAGCCAAGTACGGACCGGGGAGCTGTTTTTT. As protein: CASSQVRTGELFF.

The chain carries TRBV7-2 and TRBJ1-4; 9 positions agree with TRBD1. The CDR3 consists of 14 residues. The J segment lost 7 bases and the V segment lost 5 bases, leaving 5 bases of the junction unmatched. Germline CDR1 and CDR2: SGHTA and FQGNSA. DNA for the CDR3: TGTGCCAGCAGCACCGGGACAGGGTTTGAAAAACTGTTTTTT. Protein product: CASSTGTGFEKLFF.

This clonotype was observed a handful of times. The chain employs TRBV9 and TRBJ1-3, with 8 bases identical to TRBD1. The CDR3 loop spans 15 amino acids. V gave up 3 bases and J gave up 4 bases; unmatched junction bases: 6. Germline V lookup: CDR1 SGDLS, CDR2 YYNGEE. Here the CDR3 reads CASSAGGAGGNTIYF. The CDR3 coding sequence is TGTGCCAGCAGCGCAGGGGGCGCGGGAGGAAACACCATATATTTT.

The table lists this clonotype with many counts. This chain joins TRBV6-6 and TRBJ2-3; 9 bases align to TRBD2. V gave up 6 bases and J gave up 1 base; unmatched junction bases: 8. Germline CDR1 is MNHNY and CDR2 is SVGAGI (reference sequence). The CDR3 is made up of 16 amino acids. In DNA form, the CDR3 reads TGTGCCAGCAGACTTCTAGCGGGGCCGGGCACAGATACGCAGTATTTT. Encoded protein: CASRLLAGPGTDTQYF.

The chain couples TRBV5-1 to TRBJ2-1; weak D call: TRBD1 (5 bases). The CDR3 is made up of 15 amino acids. Germline-derived CDR1 and CDR2 are SGHRS and YFSETQ. Trimming stripped 2 bases from V and 6 bases from J, with 15 bases between. CDR3 bases: TGCGCCAGCAGCTTCACACCACAGGAATCCAATGAGCAGTTCTTC. It is translated as CASSFTPQESNEQFF.

This chain links TRBV2 with TRBJ2-3, with 8 bases lining up with TRBD1. V lost 5 bases to trimming and J lost 14 bases; unmatched junction nucleotides: 15. This CDR3 spans 14 amino acids. CDR1 is SNHLY and CDR2 is FYNNEI in the germline V gene. This CDR3 is CASSPGTGTPFRYF. CDR3 bases: TGTGCCAGCAGTCCCGGGACAGGCACACCTTTCCGGTATTTT.

This clonotype turned up a few times. The rearrangement uses TRBV11-2 and TRBJ2-3; maybe TRBD1 (7 bases). Germline V gene sequence: CDR1 SGHAT, CDR2 FQNNGV. The ends were cut back, 5 bases at V and 4 bases at J, with 13 bases in the middle. This CDR3 contains 14 residues. CDR3 in amino acids: CASSPGGRSDTQYF. CDR3 sequence (DNA): TGTGCCAGCAGCCCAGGGGGGAGGTCAGATACGCAGTATTTT. Variable domain in full (rest from reference TRBV11-2 and TRBJ2-3): EAGVAQSPRYKIIEKRQSVAFWCNPISGHATLYWYQQILGQGPKLLIQFQNNGVVDDSQLPKDRFSAERLKGVDSTLKIQPAKLEDSAVYLCASSPGGRSDTQYFGPGTRLTVL.

Only a few counts were recorded for this clonotype. This sequence joins TRBV5-6 and TRBJ1-4, with a possible D match to TRBD1 (5 bases). This CDR3 has 14 residues. Germline V gives CDR1 SGHDT, CDR2 YYEEEE. Trimming shortened V by 0 bases and J by 5 bases, and 8 bases separated the two germline ends. DNA of the CDR3: TGTGCCAGCAGCTTGGTTAAGGGGAATGAAAAACTGTTTTTT. Residues: CASSLVKGNEKLFF. Full variable domain (remainder filled in from reference TRBV5-6 and TRBJ1-4): DAGVTQSPTHLIKTRGQQVTLRCSPKSGHDTVSWYQQALGQGPQFIFQYYEEEERQRGNFPDRFSGHQFPNYSSELNVNALLLGDSALYLCASSLVKGNEKLFFGSGTQLSVL.